This TCR beta chain came from a study of CD8 T cells in ankylosing spondylitis. General study results and limits: In reactive arthritis synovial fluid and blood, some motif variants had been reported before. Several highly homologous variants formed a TCR beta motif that appeared characteristic of ankylosing spondylitis blood.

Germline CDR1 and CDR2: SGDLS and YYNGEE. The CDR3 is made up of 17 amino acids. Germline trimming cut 3 bases from V and 5 bases from J; bases unmatched to any gene: 10. This clonotype was counted at least ten times. The antigen is not known. A single record per CDR3 protein comes from TCRdb applying MiXCR to the 5' RACE reads. This sample yields some 23,000 distinct CDR3 sequences, of which less than 3% are seen a single time; about 7.8% belongs to the top ten. V gene TRBV9 combines with J gene TRBJ2-3, with TRBD2 matching over 12 bases. What was sequenced was blood, either unsorted or a sorted T cell fraction (not recorded which). This TCR was sampled from a female donor with ankylosing spondylitis or in good health (not recorded which). CDR3 amino acids: CASSASPSGRALDTQYF. CDR3 sequence (DNA): TGTGCCAGCAGCGCCTCCCCTAGCGGGAGGGCCTTAGATACGCAGTATTTT.